The present TCR beta chain was sequenced within a study of vaccination and CD4 T cells after COVID-19. Study-wide context: Two doses of either BNT162b2 or mRNA-1273 vaccine went to participants. Stimulation of the cells used overlapping spike peptide pools from SARS-CoV-2 and from the common cold coronaviruses HCoV-NL63, HCoV-OC43 and HCoV-229E.

Cultured CD4+ T cells had their DNA profiled by the Oncomine TCR Beta short-read assay. TCRdb re-called the PCR reads with MiXCR, one entry per CDR3 protein. The sample yields about 21,000 distinct CDR3 sequences, over 20% seen once. This clonotype was counted only a few times. Its target is unknown. Indicated treatment: roughly 11-day PBMC culture with coronavirus spike peptide pools or control peptides (ViraFEST assay). Every well contained approximately 2.1 million PBMCs, which were grown with around 10 IU/ml IL-2 and 7.5 to 10 ug/ml peptide pools. The CDR3 has 15 amino acids. The germline V gene has CDR1 LGHNA and CDR2 YNFKEQ. The junction had 2 bases not matched to a gene; V was cut back by 4 bases and J by 0 bases. Study results and limitations: Convalescent patients showed a median around 85% of reactive clones that were seen only post-vaccination.

The source is a human donor with COVID-19. The V gene is TRBV4-2, the J gene TRBJ2-3; 9 bases match TRBD2. Sequencing used cultured CD4+ T cells from blood. The CDR3 DNA reads as TGTGCCAGCAGCCTCGGGACTAGCAGCACAGATACGCAGTATTTT. Translated, it gives CASSLGTSSTDTQYF.